A single sample gave rise to the 14 T cell receptor beta chains below, sequenced in a study of OX40 agonist ivuxolimab in advanced cancers. Assay: immunoSEQ multiplex PCR; the TCRdb copy retains only in-frame clones and omits some. The sample consists of about 37,000 clones, around 73% of them appearing once. Sequenced material: CD4+ or CD8+ T cells sorted from blood, taken in a trial of the OX40 agonist ivuxolimab. The source is an adult with an advanced solid tumor such as melanoma, head and neck, liver or kidney cancer.

This clone was seen only a few times. The chain links TRBV18 to TRBJ1-3, with 8 positions matching TRBD1. The CDR3 is made up of 14 amino acids. Germline loops: CDR1 KGHSH, CDR2 LQKENI. V lost 3 bases to trimming and J lost 2 bases; unmatched junction nucleotides: 0. The DNA of the CDR3 is TGTGCCAGCTCACCGGACAGGGCTGGAAACACCATATATTTT. It codes for CASSPDRAGNTIYF.

This chain joins TRBV9 and TRBJ2-5, with D maybe TRBD1 (5 bases). The germline gives CDR1 SGDLS, CDR2 YYNGEE. The length of the CDR3 is 12 residues. Deletions cut 4 bases from V and 13 bases from J, with 17 bases between. For the CDR3, the DNA is TGTGCCAGCAGCACCAGCCAGGGAATTATGTACTTC. Protein: CASSTSQGIMYF.

This chain joins TRBV27 and TRBJ1-4; D gene unclear. The V gene lost 4 bases and the J gene lost 0 bases, with 9 bases spanning the gap. The length of the CDR3 is 15 residues. From germline, CDR1 is MNHEY and CDR2 SMNVEV (reference sequence). CDR3 sequence reads: CASSSRTSTNEKLFF. CDR3 DNA: TGTGCCAGCAGTTCCCGCACGTCAACTAATGAAAAACTGTTTTTT.

This rearrangement joins TRBV5-1 to TRBJ2-3; TRBD2 matches at 10 bases. V lost 6 bases, J lost 2 bases, and 6 bases stayed unmatched. The germline V gene encodes CDR1 SGHRS and CDR2 YFSETQ. This CDR3 contains 15 residues. The chain's CDR3 is CASKTSGTNTDTQYF. For the CDR3, the DNA is TGCGCCAGCAAAACTAGCGGGACTAACACAGATACGCAGTATTTT.

The V gene is TRBV4-3, the J gene TRBJ2-7; the match to TRBD1 covers 7 bases. The CDR3 contains 15 residues. Unmatched junction bases numbered 6, after V lost 1 base and J lost 3 bases. Germline V gene lookup returns CDR1 LGHNA and CDR2 YSLEER. As DNA, the CDR3 is TGCGCCAGCAGCCAAGGGAGCAGGGGGTACTACGAGCAGTACTTC. Protein sequence: CASSQGSRGYYEQYF.

The sample holds one count of this clone. The gene calls are TRBV27 and TRBJ2-2; 16 bases are shared with TRBD2. The germline CDR1 and CDR2 sequences are MNHEY and SMNVEV (reference sequence). V lost 5 bases and J lost 5; bases outside the gene matches: 17. This CDR3 is built from 21 residues. The CDR3 DNA follows: TGTGCCAGCAGTCCCTACCCGATGGGACTAGCGGGAGGGCCGGTAACCGGGGAGCTGTTTTTT. It codes for CASSPYPMGLAGGPVTGELFF.

A few counts support this clone. This chain joins TRBV12-5 and TRBJ1-5, with 9 bases identical to TRBD1. The CDR3 spans 17 residues. V lost 6 bases to trimming and J lost 1 base; unmatched junction nucleotides: 10. CDR1 is LGHNT, CDR2 FRNRAP, per germline. CDR3 sequence: CASGLTGTGMSNQPQHF. DNA for the CDR3: TGTGCTAGTGGACTTACCGGGACAGGGATGAGCAATCAGCCCCAGCATTTT.

The chain employs TRBV18 and TRBJ2-1; D possibly matches TRBD1 or TRBD2 (5 bases each). This CDR3 has 15 amino acids. V dropped 3 bases and J dropped 7 bases, with 16 bases sitting between them. The germline V gene encodes CDR1 KGHSH and CDR2 LQKENI. The CDR3: CASSPPGLGTNEQFF. The CDR3 DNA follows: TGTGCCAGCTCACCTCCCGGACTCGGGACGAATGAGCAGTTCTTC. Complete variable domain (other parts from reference TRBV18 and TRBJ2-1): NAGVMQNPRHLVRRRGQEARLRCSPMKGHSHVYWYRQLPEEGLKFMVYLQKENIIDESGMPKERFSAEFPKEGPSILRIQQVVRGDSAAYFCASSPPGLGTNEQFFGPGTRLTVL.

In DNA form, the CDR3 reads TGCGCCAGCGGGGACAAGAACACTGAAGCTTTCTTT. Translated, it gives CASGDKNTEAFF. V gene TRBV4-1 combines with J gene TRBJ1-1; TRBD1 might be the D (6 bases). Per germline, CDR1 MGHRA and CDR2 YSYEKL. The CDR3 has 12 residues. Trimming pared 8 bases from V and 1 base from J, leaving 8 bases between.

The count of this clone is one. The genes are TRBV13 and TRBJ2-5, with 9 bases fitting TRBD2. Near its end, the DNA agrees better with TRBJ2-7, so the J call may be wrong. Germline lookup yields CDR1 PRHDT and CDR2 FYEKMQ (reference sequence). The CDR3 spans 15 residues. CDR3 bases: TGTGCCAGCAGCTTACCCGGGACTAGCTCGTACGAGCAGTACTTC. It encodes CASSLPGTSSYEQYF.

The chain carries TRBV7-9 and TRBJ2-5; the match to TRBD1 covers 12 bases. CDR1 is SEHNR and CDR2 is FQNEAQ in the germline V gene (reference sequence). The CDR3 is 15 residues long. The ends lost 1 base at V and 5 bases at J; junction bases unmatched: 2. CDR3 residues: CASSLEGTGGETQYF. The CDR3 coding sequence is TGTGCCAGCAGCTTAGAGGGGACAGGGGGCGAGACCCAGTACTTC.

This chain joins TRBV6-5 and TRBJ1-2, with 7 bases matching TRBD1. V was pared by 7 bases and J by 6 bases, with 8 bases of the junction left unmatched. In germline, CDR1 is MNHEY, CDR2 SVGAGI. This CDR3 has 13 residues. This chain's CDR3 is CASTMTGRDGYTF. CDR3 nucleotides: TGTGCCAGCACCATGACAGGGAGGGATGGCTACACCTTC.

The chain combines TRBV27 with TRBJ2-3; 7 bases are shared with TRBD2. Losses at the gene ends were 5 bases for V and 6 bases for J; bases not matched to a gene: 14. This CDR3 is 16 amino acids long. Germline V CDR1 and CDR2: MNHEY, SMNVEV (reference sequence). In DNA form, the CDR3 reads TGTGCCAGCAGTCCCCTGACATCGGGGGAGGGTGATACGCAGTATTTT. It yields the protein CASSPLTSGEGDTQYF.

To note about this clone: The junction differs from germline at one of its ends, possibly a read error. The chain joins TRBV12-5 to TRBJ2-3; TRBD2 matches 10 bases. Germline V CDR1 and CDR2: LGHNT, FRNRAP. The length of the CDR3 is 16 residues. The CDR3 coding sequence is TGTGCTAGCGGTTGGGCTAGCGGGGGCCCGGGAGATACGCAGTATTTT. It yields the protein CASGWASGGPGDTQYF.